The next 29 T cell receptor beta chains were all read from a single sample in a study of a mutant IDH1 vaccine in newly diagnosed glioma. Time point in this sample: baseline, week 1 (first vaccination visit). The treatment was: pre-vaccination baseline after standard-of-care therapy. The assay was immunoSEQ multiplex PCR, and TCRdb's table has in-frame clones only and misses some. The sample includes 45,000 to 60,000 clones, over 65% of them seen just once. The sequencing here drew on PBMCs, taken from a glioma patient treated with radiotherapy, temozolomide or both. The receptors were sampled from a woman aged 40 to 49 with glioma.

This chain uses TRBV5-1 with TRBJ2-1; 9 bases line up with TRBD1. This CDR3 comprises 14 residues. CDR1 and CDR2 (germline): SGHRS, YFSETQ. J lost 7 bases, V lost 4 bases, and 6 bases had no gene match. CDR3 residues: CASSLGQGLNEQFF. The CDR3 nucleotides read TGCGCCAGCAGCCTGGGACAGGGCCTGAATGAGCAGTTCTTC.

The rearrangement joins TRBV7-8 to TRBJ2-7; 12 positions agree with TRBD2. Germline CDR1 reads SGHVS; CDR2 reads FQNEAQ. This CDR3 is 17 amino acids long. V lost 0 bases, J lost 1 base, and 4 bases stayed unmatched. CDR3 in DNA: TGTGCCAGCAGCTTAGCTCCTGGACTAGCGGGGTCCTACGAGCAGTACTTC. It specifies CASSLAPGLAGSYEQYF.

This clone appeared once. This chain uses TRBV11-2 with TRBJ1-2; 8 bases line up with TRBD1. CDR3 length: 13 residues. The germline V gene encodes CDR1 SGHAT and CDR2 FQNNGV. The ends lost 7 bases at V and 7 bases at J; junction bases unmatched: 8. This CDR3 is CASTTTGAGGYTF. The CDR3 DNA follows: TGTGCCAGCACCACGACAGGGGCGGGTGGCTACACCTTC.

This clone has just one count. DNA for the CDR3: TGTGCCAGTAGCCCCCCCCCAGGGAACACTGAAGCTTTCTTT. This sequence encodes CASSPPPGNTEAFF. V and J are TRBV19 and TRBJ1-1, with D unclear. CDR1 is LNHDA and CDR2 is SQIVND in the germline V gene (reference sequence). V was shortened by 6 bases and J by 1 base, with 12 bases between the two germline ends. The CDR3 is made up of 14 amino acids.

The rearrangement links TRBV9 to TRBJ2-1; D unclear. The CDR3 runs to 13 residues. V lost 0 bases, J lost 5 bases, and 6 bases lay in between. Germline CDR1 and CDR2: SGDLS and YYNGEE. The CDR3 protein is CASSVGVNNEQFF. The CDR3 nucleotides are TGTGCCAGCAGCGTAGGAGTCAACAATGAGCAGTTCTTC.

The chain is built from TRBV18 and TRBJ2-5, with TRBD1 as a possible D gene (5 bases). The CDR3 covers 15 residues. V was pared by 0 bases and J by 3 bases, with 11 bases between. The germline CDR1 and CDR2 sequences are KGHSH and LQKENI. The CDR3 sequence: CASSPPRQLKETQYF. The DNA of the CDR3 is TGTGCCAGCTCACCACCGAGACAGTTAAAAGAGACCCAGTACTTC.

This clone was observed a few times. The V and J genes are TRBV5-6 and TRBJ1-6; D may be TRBD1 (5 bases). There are 17 residues in the CDR3. Trimming took 0 bases from V and 9 from J, leaving 19 bases between them. The germline V gene has CDR1 SGHDT and CDR2 YYEEEE. CDR3 nucleotide sequence: TGTGCCAGCAGCTTGGAGGGGTCGGTGGCGGGGGGTTCACCCCTCCACTTT. Protein sequence: CASSLEGSVAGGSPLHF.

This rearrangement joins TRBV2 to TRBJ1-6; 8 bases align to TRBD1. Trimming took 3 bases from V and 6 from J; bases not matched to a gene: 4. Germline loops: CDR1 SNHLY, CDR2 FYNNEI. The CDR3 loop spans 15 amino acids. CDR3 sequence reads: CASSDSGGTNSPLHF. The CDR3 coding sequence is TGTGCCAGCAGTGACTCAGGGGGCACTAATTCACCCCTCCACTTT.

This clone appeared once. This chain uses TRBV10-3 with TRBJ2-5; D tentatively fits TRBD1 or TRBD2 (6 bases each). The CDR3 sequence is 11 residues long. The germline V gene encodes CDR1 ENHRY and CDR2 SYGVKD. Trimming stripped 6 bases from V and 5 bases from J, with 7 bases between. The CDR3 reads CAIRGGETQYF. DNA for the CDR3: TGTGCCATCAGGGGGGGCGAGACCCAGTACTTC.

The V and J genes are TRBV6-5 and TRBJ1-2; 7 bases are shared with TRBD1. Unmatched junction bases numbered 7, after V lost 3 bases and J lost 6 bases. Germline V lookup: CDR1 MNHEY, CDR2 SVGAGI. The CDR3 is 14 amino acids. CDR3 residues: CASSYGGTVDGYTF. The CDR3 DNA reads TGTGCCAGCAGTTATGGTGGGACAGTTGATGGCTACACCTTC.

J is TRBJ2-7 and V is TRBV14, with D perhaps TRBD1 or TRBD2 (6 bases each). The CDR3 is made up of 14 amino acids. The V gene lost 1 base and the J gene lost 6 bases, with 13 bases spanning the gap. From germline, CDR1 is SGHDN and CDR2 FVKESK. CDR3 DNA sequence: TGTGCCAGCAGCCAAGTTCCGGGGGCTCTCGAGCAGTACTTC. Translation gives CASSQVPGALEQYF.

CDR3 DNA sequence: TGTGCCAGTAACGTGAGTCCAAGTCAGCCCCAGCATTTT. This gives the protein CASNVSPSQPQHF. This chain joins TRBV19 and TRBJ1-5; D remains ambiguous. There are 13 residues in the CDR3. Deletions cut 7 bases from V and 6 bases from J, with 13 bases between. Germline assignment: CDR1 LNHDA and CDR2 SQIVND (reference sequence).

This sequence joins TRBV9 and TRBJ1-5, with D unresolved. The CDR3 covers 14 residues. The germline gives CDR1 SGDLS, CDR2 YYNGEE. V lost 3 bases to trimming and J lost 4 bases, with 11 bases between them. Here the CDR3 DNA reads TGTGCCAGCAGCGCCAGCATGTGGAATCAGCCCCAGCATTTT. As protein: CASSASMWNQPQHF.

The V gene is TRBV15, the J gene TRBJ2-2; no reliable D call. The CDR3 totals 14 residues. Looked up from germline, CDR1 is LNHNV and CDR2 is YYDKDF (reference sequence). The ends were cut back, 3 bases at V and 3 bases at J, with 8 bases in the middle. CDR3 coding DNA: TGTGCCACCAGCAGGGCTGGTGACACCGGGGAGCTGTTTTTT. This translates into CATSRAGDTGELFF.

The rearrangement uses TRBV2 and TRBJ1-3; D gene uncertain. Trimming removed 4 bases from V and 4 bases from J, with 5 bases in between. CDR1 is SNHLY and CDR2 is FYNNEI in the germline V gene. The CDR3 consists of 12 residues. The CDR3, as DNA: TGTGCCAGCAGTGGGTTCGGAAACACCATATATTTT. Residues: CASSGFGNTIYF.

V gene TRBV6-5 combines with J gene TRBJ1-5; D gene uncertain. There are 14 residues in the CDR3. Trimming pared 10 bases from V and 7 bases from J, leaving 20 bases between. Per the germline V gene, CDR1 is MNHEY and CDR2 is SVGAGI. The CDR3 region is CATATGVGEQPQHF. CDR3 nucleotide sequence: TGTGCCACCGCGACCGGGGTCGGGGAACAGCCCCAGCATTTT.

V gene TRBV5-1 combines with J gene TRBJ2-5, with D tentatively TRBD1 (6 bases). CDR1 is SGHRS and CDR2 is YFSETQ in the germline V gene. This CDR3 comprises 15 residues. The V gene lost 1 base and the J gene lost 5 bases, with 15 bases spanning the gap. CDR3 coding DNA: TGCGCCAGCAGCTTGTCCAGGGGCACCTGGGAGACCCAGTACTTC. As protein: CASSLSRGTWETQYF.

This clone was observed a single time. The V and J genes are TRBV5-6 and TRBJ1-1; D gene unclear. The CDR3 spans 15 residues. CDR1 is SGHDT, CDR2 YYEEEE, per germline. V gave up 2 bases and J gave up 4 bases, with 15 bases separating them. The CDR3 DNA is TGTGCCAGCAGCTTTCCTAGGCACAAGGGCACTGAAGCTTTCTTT. Translated, it gives CASSFPRHKGTEAFF.

The chain joins TRBV6-4 to TRBJ2-2, with 9 bases aligning to TRBD2. Germline values: CDR1 MRHNA, CDR2 SNTAGT. V shed 4 bases and J 4 bases; nucleotides not matched to a gene: 13. The CDR3 has 18 residues. CDR3 residues: CASSALPQSGGLTGELFF. The DNA for the CDR3 is TGTGCCAGCAGTGCCCTTCCGCAAAGCGGGGGGCTCACCGGGGAGCTGTTTTTT.

This chain joins TRBV2 and TRBJ2-7; TRBD2 might be the D (5 bases). From germline, CDR1 is SNHLY and CDR2 FYNNEI. V lost 3 bases and J lost 6, with 15 bases in between. This CDR3 spans 14 amino acids. In DNA, the CDR3 is TGTGCCAGCAGTGATGGAATAGGTGCGGGCGAGCAGTACTTC. It yields the protein CASSDGIGAGEQYF.

V and J are TRBV4-1 and TRBJ2-5, with 14 bases identical to TRBD2. Germline lookup yields CDR1 MGHRA and CDR2 YSYEKL. This CDR3 is built from 17 residues. Trimming took 4 bases from V and 8 from J; bases not matched to a gene: 12. This chain's CDR3 is CASSRLDMGLAGDTQYF. Written as DNA, the CDR3 is TGCGCCAGCAGCCGACTAGACATGGGACTAGCGGGGGATACCCAGTACTTC.

This clone has just a few counts. The V call is TRBV14, the J call TRBJ2-5, with TRBD1 as a possible D gene (6 bases). The V gene lost 1 base and the J gene lost 3 bases, with 24 bases spanning the gap. This CDR3 contains 19 residues. From germline, CDR1 is SGHDN and CDR2 FVKESK. CDR3: CASSQGHRDLRGEEETQYF. Here the CDR3 DNA reads TGTGCCAGCAGCCAAGGTCACCGGGACCTCAGGGGTGAGGAAGAGACCCAGTACTTC.

This sequence joins TRBV30 and TRBJ1-2; no definite D call. V was trimmed by 3 bases and J by 5 bases, leaving 16 bases between them. The CDR3 is made up of 14 amino acids. The germline V gene has CDR1 GTSNPN and CDR2 SVGIG (reference sequence). The CDR3: CAWSQAERRYGYTF. For the CDR3, the DNA is TGTGCCTGGAGCCAAGCGGAAAGGAGGTATGGCTACACCTTC.

The chain carries TRBV11-2 and TRBJ2-7, with 10 bases that match TRBD2. The germline gives CDR1 SGHAT, CDR2 FQNNGV. The trim removed 5 bases at V and 0 bases at J, leaving 7 bases unmatched. This CDR3 region has 16 residues. CDR3: CASSPHSGGISYEQYF. The CDR3 DNA reads TGTGCCAGCAGCCCTCATAGCGGGGGGATCTCCTACGAGCAGTACTTC. Filled out from reference TRBV11-2 and TRBJ2-7, the complete variable domain reads EAGVAQSPRYKIIEKRQSVAFWCNPISGHATLYWYQQILGQGPKLLIQFQNNGVVDDSQLPKDRFSAERLKGVDSTLKIQPAKLEDSAVYLCASSPHSGGISYEQYFGPGTRLTVT.

A few counts support this clone. The chain combines TRBV7-8 with TRBJ1-4, with TRBD1 matching over 7 bases. V dropped 1 base and J dropped 7; count of bases not matched to a gene: 6. Per the germline V gene, CDR1 is SGHVS and CDR2 is FQNEAQ. The CDR3 covers 15 residues. The chain's CDR3 is CASSLVLGGVEKLFF. The CDR3 region has the DNA TGTGCCAGCAGCTTAGTTTTAGGGGGCGTTGAAAAACTGTTTTTT. Full variable domain (outside the CDR3, taken from reference TRBV7-8 and TRBJ1-4): GAGVSQSPRYKVAKRGQDVALRCDPISGHVSLFWYQQALGQGPEFLTYFQNEAQLDKSGLPSDRFFAERPEGSVSTLKIQRTQQEDSAVYLCASSLVLGGVEKLFFGSGTQLSVL.

This clone was observed a single time. The chain couples TRBV10-3 to TRBJ2-6, with a weak D call TRBD2 (5 bases). The CDR3 has 17 residues. Trimming removed 0 bases at V and 3 bases at J, with 12 bases between. Looked up from germline, CDR1 is ENHRY and CDR2 is SYGVKD. The CDR3 here is CAISESTLGVGANVLTF. The DNA of the CDR3 is TGTGCCATCAGTGAGTCAACGTTGGGAGTTGGGGCCAACGTCCTGACTTTC.

The chain employs TRBV5-6 and TRBJ2-5, with 8 bases identical to TRBD2. The trim removed 3 bases at V and 5 bases at J, leaving 9 bases unmatched. The CDR3 extends over 15 amino acids. Germline CDR1 and CDR2: SGHDT and YYEEEE. CDR3 region: CASSSGLGKWETQYF. The CDR3 DNA sequence: TGTGCCAGCAGCTCGGGACTAGGGAAATGGGAGACCCAGTACTTC.

This clone showed up just once. This chain links TRBV5-1 with TRBJ2-5; TRBD2 is a possible D gene (5 bases). Trimming took 3 bases from V and 7 from J, leaving 19 bases between them. CDR1 is SGHRS and CDR2 is YFSETQ in the germline V gene. This CDR3 spans 15 amino acids. CDR3 protein: CASSWLTTSDGTQYF. In DNA form, the CDR3 reads TGCGCCAGCAGCTGGCTGACTACCTCCGATGGGACCCAGTACTTC.

In its sample, this clone was seen once. The chain couples TRBV9 to TRBJ1-1, with 7 bases that match TRBD1. In germline, CDR1 is SGDLS, CDR2 YYNGEE. CDR3 size: 17 residues. J lost 6 bases, V lost 4 bases, and 18 bases had no gene match. The CDR3 spells CASSPWGVDRVRAEAFF. The DNA for the CDR3 is TGTGCCAGCAGCCCTTGGGGGGTCGACAGGGTGAGGGCTGAAGCTTTCTTT.